These 27 T cell receptor beta chains were all obtained from the same sample, sequenced in a study of shared clonotypes between healthy human individuals. Sequenced by immunoSEQ multiplex PCR; TCRdb stores in-frame clones only, minus some. This table holds over a million clones, roughly 74% found once. Sequencing was carried out using memory CD4+ T cells from PBMCs. Subset here: CD45RA-negative fraction. The origin of the receptors is a man between 18 and 29 years old in good health. Some clones in this sample may be carry-over from other donors' samples.

V and J are TRBV6-6 and TRBJ2-3; 9 positions agree with TRBD2. This CDR3 spans 15 amino acids. V lost 6 bases and J lost 2; bases outside the gene matches: 6. In germline, CDR1 is MNHNY, CDR2 SVGAGI (reference sequence). As DNA, the CDR3 is TGTGCCAGCAGCGCCCTAGCGGGGTTCACAGATACGCAGTATTTT. This sequence encodes CASSALAGFTDTQYF.

This sequence joins TRBV29-1 and TRBJ2-7, with TRBD1 matching 11 bases. Germline V gene lookup returns CDR1 SQVTM and CDR2 ANQGSEA. This CDR3 spans 16 amino acids. Losses at the gene ends were 6 bases for V and 5 bases for J; bases not matched to a gene: 15. The CDR3 region has the DNA TGCAGCGTACCAACGAACCCGGGACAGGGGGGGAACGAGCAGTACTTC. Translated, it gives CSVPTNPGQGGNEQYF.

The chain combines TRBV7-8 with TRBJ2-1; D is unclear. The germline V and J ends were trimmed by 7 bases and 0 bases, with 16 bases remaining between them. Germline V gene sequence: CDR1 SGHVS, CDR2 FQNEAQ. This CDR3 comprises 16 residues. CDR3 sequence (DNA): TGTGCCAGCACCGGGCGCGTTGGGTTCTCCTACAATGAGCAGTTCTTC. Translating gives CASTGRVGFSYNEQFF.

As regards this clone: This specimen includes other DNA sequences encoding the same CDR3. V and J are TRBV7-8 and TRBJ2-5; D gene ambiguous. Trimming removed 1 base at V and 1 base at J, with 1 base between. The CDR3 is made up of 12 amino acids. The V gene's germline CDR1 is SGHVS and CDR2 FQNEAQ. CDR3 in amino acids: CASSLGQETQYF. CDR3 coding DNA: TGTGCCAGCAGCTTAGGCCAAGAGACCCAGTACTTC.

J is TRBJ2-2 and V is TRBV5-1; 12 bases match TRBD2. Trimming cost V 0 bases and J 4 bases; bases outside gene matches: 4. The CDR3 length is 17 residues. Germline V gene sequence: CDR1 SGHRS, CDR2 YFSETQ. The CDR3 region has the DNA TGCGCCAGCAGCTTGGGACTAGCGGGAGCGATCACCGGGGAGCTGTTTTTT. Translating gives CASSLGLAGAITGELFF.

This sequence joins TRBV5-6 and TRBJ2-7; 7 bases agree with TRBD2. CDR1 SGHDT and CDR2 YYEEEE come from the germline V gene. J lost 3 bases, V lost 2 bases, and 8 bases had no gene match. The CDR3 has 15 residues. CDR3 nucleotide sequence: TGTGCCAGCAGCTTTTCCGGAGCGGGGAACTACGAGCAGTACTTC. Its protein product is CASSFSGAGNYEQYF.

The chain carries TRBV7-2 and TRBJ2-7, with TRBD1 matching 8 bases. Unmatched junction bases numbered 5, after V lost 5 bases and J lost 2 bases. This CDR3 contains 14 residues. Germline CDR1 is SGHTA and CDR2 is FQGNSA. As DNA, the CDR3 is TGTGCCAGCAGCCCCAGGACAGGGCCCTACGAGCAGTACTTC. It translates to CASSPRTGPYEQYF.

The chain joins TRBV11-1 to TRBJ2-1, with 8 bases that match TRBD1. The ends lost 5 bases at V and 4 bases at J; junction bases unmatched: 10. Germline values: CDR1 SGHAT, CDR2 FQDESV (reference sequence). This CDR3 region has 16 residues. In DNA, the CDR3 is TGTGCCAGCAGCGCCGACAGGGGCTCGTTGTACAATGAGCAGTTCTTC. It specifies CASSADRGSLYNEQFF.

The chain is built from TRBV11-2 and TRBJ1-6; no clear D gene. V was trimmed by 5 bases and J by 6 bases, leaving 14 bases between them. This CDR3 spans 15 amino acids. Germline-derived CDR1 and CDR2 are SGHAT and FQNNGV. Here the CDR3 reads CASSVDGRSNSPLHF. CDR3 in DNA: TGTGCCAGCAGCGTTGACGGACGGAGTAATTCACCCCTCCACTTT.

This clone was counted once. The rearrangement links TRBV7-9 to TRBJ2-1; D call uncertain. The germline V and J ends were trimmed by 1 base and 9 bases, with 10 bases remaining between them. Germline loops: CDR1 SEHNR, CDR2 FQNEAQ (reference sequence). The CDR3 is 13 amino acids. The CDR3 here is CASSLDSGAEQFF. As DNA, the CDR3 is TGTGCCAGCAGCTTAGACTCAGGAGCTGAGCAGTTCTTC.

The gene calls are TRBV19 and TRBJ2-7; D gene unclear. Trimming pared 9 bases from V and 0 bases from J, leaving 6 bases between. This CDR3 spans 11 amino acids. Germline V gives CDR1 LNHDA, CDR2 SQIVND (reference sequence). CDR3 loop: CASGLSYEQYF. CDR3 DNA sequence: TGTGCCAGCGGGCTCTCCTACGAGCAGTACTTC.

J is TRBJ2-7 and V is TRBV11-2; TRBD2 aligns across 11 bases. The trim removed 4 bases at V and 5 bases at J, leaving 10 bases unmatched. CDR3 length: 16 amino acids. Germline V gene sequence: CDR1 SGHAT, CDR2 FQNNGV. CDR3: CASSSISGRALHEQYF. CDR3 nucleotide sequence: TGTGCCAGCAGCTCCATTAGCGGGAGGGCCCTCCACGAGCAGTACTTC. The full variable domain, in which reference TRBV11-2 and TRBJ2-7 provide the parts outside the CDR3, is EAGVAQSPRYKIIEKRQSVAFWCNPISGHATLYWYQQILGQGPKLLIQFQNNGVVDDSQLPKDRFSAERLKGVDSTLKIQPAKLEDSAVYLCASSSISGRALHEQYFGPGTRLTVT.

This clone has only one observation. The chain joins TRBV5-8 to TRBJ1-4; 8 nucleotides agree with TRBD1. CDR1 and CDR2 (germline): SGHTS, YDEGEE. The CDR3 totals 15 residues. V was pared by 2 bases and J by 6 bases, with 6 bases of the junction left unmatched. The CDR3 nucleotides are TGTGCCAGCAGCTTTCCGACAGGGGACGATGAAAAACTGTTTTTT. The encoded protein is CASSFPTGDDEKLFF.

The gene calls are TRBV30 and TRBJ1-1; weak D call: TRBD1 (5 bases). Germline CDR1 reads GTSNPN; CDR2 reads SVGIG (reference sequence). This CDR3 spans 13 amino acids. Deletions cut 5 bases from V and 4 bases from J, with 14 bases between. The CDR3 spells CAWEMRRGTEAFF. The DNA for the CDR3 is TGTGCCTGGGAGATGCGGAGGGGCACTGAAGCTTTCTTT.

The chain combines TRBV9 with TRBJ2-7; D remains ambiguous. The germline V gene encodes CDR1 SGDLS and CDR2 YYNGEE. Deletions cut 0 bases from V and 6 bases from J, with 10 bases between. The CDR3 is made up of 13 amino acids. CDR3 DNA: TGTGCCAGCAGCGTAGTGGCGTACGGCGAGCAGTACTTC. Translated: CASSVVAYGEQYF. Drawing the rest from reference TRBV9 and TRBJ2-7, the complete variable domain is DSGVTQTPKHLITATGQRVTLRCSPRSGDLSVYWYQQSLDQGLQFLIQYYNGEERAKGNILERFSAQQFPDLHSELNLSSLELGDSALYFCASSVVAYGEQYFGPGTRLTVT.

The V call is TRBV10-3, the J call TRBJ1-1; TRBD1 might be the D (5 bases). The CDR3 sequence is 15 residues long. Germline V gene sequence: CDR1 ENHRY, CDR2 SYGVKD. Trimming cost V 0 bases and J 4 bases, with 12 bases left between them. The CDR3 loop reads CAISESTLGGTEAFF. CDR3 coding DNA: TGTGCCATCAGTGAGTCAACCCTCGGGGGCACTGAAGCTTTCTTT.

The rearrangement links TRBV4-2 to TRBJ2-5; a possible D gene is TRBD2 (6 bases). V was clipped by 1 base and J by 2 bases, with 14 bases between them. Looked up from germline, CDR1 is LGHNA and CDR2 is YNFKEQ. The CDR3 spans 16 residues. The CDR3 DNA follows: TGTGCCAGCAGCCAAGTGGCTAGCGAGCCACAAGAGACCCAGTACTTC. As protein: CASSQVASEPQETQYF.

The chain carries TRBV14 and TRBJ2-6; a weak D match, TRBD1 (5 bases). The V and J ends lost 4 bases and 2 bases respectively, with 21 bases between them. CDR1 is SGHDN and CDR2 is FVKESK in the germline V gene. The CDR3 is 19 residues long. CDR3 region: CASSPNRFPGIAGANVLTF. The CDR3 bases are TGTGCCAGCAGCCCCAATAGATTCCCAGGGATCGCTGGGGCCAACGTCCTGACTTTC.

The chain uses TRBV27 and TRBJ2-4; 12 positions match TRBD2. The CDR3 runs to 17 residues. Germline CDR1 reads MNHEY; CDR2 reads SMNVEV (reference sequence). With V trimmed by 5 bases and J by 3 bases, 8 bases remained unmatched. Here the CDR3 reads CASSPRLAGVGKNIQYF. For the CDR3, the DNA is TGTGCCAGCAGTCCCAGACTAGCGGGAGTGGGCAAAAACATTCAGTACTTC.

The chain is built from TRBV28 and TRBJ1-3; TRBD1 matches at 9 bases. The germline gives CDR1 MDHEN, CDR2 SYDVKM. The CDR3 totals 12 residues. V trimming: 4 bases; J trimming: 16 bases; junction bases outside the gene matches: 8. CDR3 in amino acids: CASSSRTGAKYF. The CDR3 bases are TGTGCCAGCAGTTCCCGGACAGGGGCTAAGTATTTT.

Comment on this clone: The same CDR3 also results from other DNA sequences found in this sample. As DNA, the CDR3 is TGTGCCATCAGTGCCGGGGATCAGCCCCAGCATTTT. Translating gives CAISAGDQPQHF. The chain is built from TRBV10-3 and TRBJ1-5; D gene ambiguous. Germline CDR1 and CDR2: ENHRY and SYGVKD. The germline V and J ends were trimmed by 4 bases and 5 bases, with 6 bases remaining between them. The CDR3 is 12 residues long.

V is TRBV4-3 and J is TRBJ2-1, with D possibly TRBD2 on 5 matching bases. Looked up from germline, CDR1 is LGHNA and CDR2 is YSLEER. Between the trimmed V and J ends, which lost 0 bases and 7 bases, there was a span of 13 bases. This CDR3 region has 15 residues. CDR3 residues: CASSQDMNGVNEQFF. In nucleotides, the CDR3 is TGCGCCAGCAGCCAAGATATGAACGGGGTTAATGAGCAGTTCTTC.

The V call is TRBV5-1, the J call TRBJ2-6; no clear D gene. V was shortened by 7 bases and J by 4 bases, with 15 bases between the two germline ends. Germline loops: CDR1 SGHRS, CDR2 YFSETQ. The CDR3 has 15 residues. CDR3: CASSDLGPGANVLTF. In nucleotides, the CDR3 is TGCGCCAGCTCCGATTTGGGCCCCGGGGCCAACGTCCTGACTTTC.

The chain carries TRBV7-8 and TRBJ2-7; 11 bases agree with TRBD2. Trimming cost V 4 bases and J 1 base; bases outside gene matches: 12. This CDR3 is 18 amino acids long. CDR1 is SGHVS and CDR2 is FQNEAQ in the germline V gene. CDR3: CASSWGPSGGTFSYEQYF. Here the CDR3 DNA reads TGTGCCAGCAGCTGGGGTCCTAGCGGGGGGACATTTTCCTACGAGCAGTACTTC.

The V and J genes are TRBV6-1 and TRBJ2-5; D unclear. Per germline, CDR1 MNHNS and CDR2 SASEGT. Between the trimmed V and J ends, which lost 3 bases and 5 bases, there was a span of 10 bases. The CDR3 has 13 amino acids. CDR3 sequence: CASSDGIRETQYF. The CDR3, as DNA: TGTGCCAGCAGTGATGGAATACGGGAGACCCAGTACTTC.

This clone was seen a handful of times. This chain joins TRBV6-6 and TRBJ2-7; unclear D gene. The CDR3 is made up of 16 amino acids. Looked up from germline, CDR1 is MNHNY and CDR2 is SVGAGI (reference sequence). V shed 3 bases and J shed 3 bases, with 18 bases lying between them. CDR3 amino acids: CASSYSQRTKIYEQYF. CDR3 in DNA: TGTGCCAGCAGTTATTCTCAGCGCACTAAAATCTACGAGCAGTACTTC.

This clone was counted a few times. The genes are TRBV5-1 and TRBJ1-4; D is undetermined. The CDR3 loop spans 14 amino acids. Germline-derived CDR1 and CDR2 are SGHRS and YFSETQ. V was pared by 0 bases and J by 12 bases, with 15 bases between. The CDR3 DNA is TGCGCCAGCAGCTTGGGCCTTTCAGCGGAGCAACTGTTTTTT. Amino acids: CASSLGLSAEQLFF.